The rows below give T cell receptor beta chains drawn from one sample of a study of shared clonotypes between healthy human individuals. Generated by immunoSEQ multiplex PCR, the TCRdb table keeps only in-frame clones and is missing some. The table records roughly 1,000,000 clones, 75% to 85% of them present only once. Input material: memory CD4+ T cells from PBMCs. All receptors derive from a man younger than 30 in good health. Some clones in this sample may be carry-over from other donors' samples. The CDR3 runs from the conserved cysteine through the conserved F or W. The D gene is left open where the match is weak. Rows may omit the clone size; those that give it use once, few, many or a size class.

D gene | J gene | V gene | clone size | CDR3 DNA | CDR3 protein
- | TRBJ2-7 | TRBV5-6 | - | TGTGCCAGCAGCGGCGGACAGATATTTTCCTACGAGCAGTACTTC | CASSGGQIFSYEQYF
- | TRBJ2-5 | TRBV5-1 | - | TGCGCCAGCAGCCCCACCCAGTTCGGCAGGCAAGAGACCCAGTACTTC | CASSPTQFGRQETQYF
TRBD2 | TRBJ2-1 | TRBV18 | - | TGTGCCAGCTCACCAGGACTAGCCTACAATGAGCAGTTCTTC | CASSPGLAYNEQFF
- | TRBJ2-5 | TRBV5-1 | - | TGCGCCAGCAGCCGGGACGGCCAAGAGACCCAGTACTTC | CASSRDGQETQYF
TRBD1 | TRBJ2-7 | TRBV11-2 | - | TGTGCCAGCAGCTTGGGGACAGGGGTTACCCTCCTCGAGCAGTACTTC | CASSLGTGVTLLEQYF
TRBD2 | TRBJ2-1 | TRBV10-3 | - | TGTGCCATCAGTAAGGCTAGCGGATCTGAGCAGTTCTTC | CAISKASGSEQFF
- | TRBJ2-6 | TRBV6-6 | - | TGTGCCAGCAGTTTAGGTAGCTCTGGGGCCAACGTCCTGACTTTC | CASSLGSSGANVLTF
- | TRBJ1-3 | TRBV6-1 | - | TGTGCCAGCAGTGAAGTCGGAGGGGGCTCTGGAAACACCATATATTTT | CASSEVGGGSGNTIYF
TRBD1 | TRBJ1-1 | TRBV20-1 | many | TGCAGTGCACCAGACAGGGCAGCAGGCCACTTT | CSAPDRAAGHF
TRBD2 | TRBJ2-5 | TRBV7-2 | - | TGTGCCAGCAGCTTAGGAGGTAGCGGGAAACGCCGAGAGACCCAGTACTTC | CASSLGGSGKRRETQYF
- | TRBJ1-1 | TRBV29-1 | - | TGCAGCGTTGATAACCAGGGGATAACAGCTGAAGCTTTCTTT | CSVDNQGITAEAFF
- | TRBJ1-5 | TRBV4-3 | - | TGCGCCAGCAGCCAATTCCTCACCTCAATTGACTCGGGAAGTCAGCCCCAGCATTTT | CASSQFLTSIDSGSQPQHF
- | TRBJ1-1 | TRBV4-3 | - | TGCGCCAGCAGCCGCGACCCCACAGGGACGAACACTGAAGCTTTCTTT | CASSRDPTGTNTEAFF